The sequence of this T cell receptor beta chain was determined in a study of blood T cell repertoires in COVID-19. The repertoire was sequenced with immunoSEQ multiplex PCR; TCRdb's copy has only in-frame clones and lacks some. The sample yields roughly 230,000 clones, 88% seen once. V gave up 4 bases and J gave up 3 bases, with 11 bases separating them. Germline CDR1 reads SGHRS; CDR2 reads YFSETQ. The CDR3 is 13 residues long. This TCR was recovered from a man in his sixties or seventies with acute or convalescent COVID-19. The chain joins TRBV5-1 to TRBJ2-7; weak D call: TRBD2 (5 bases). The sample taken for sequencing was peripheral blood. The CDR3 spells CASSGPGFYEQYF. In nucleotides, the CDR3 is TGCGCCAGCAGCGGGCCGGGGTTCTACGAGCAGTACTTC.